This T cell receptor beta chain derives from a study of T-cell reconstitution after alpha-beta-depleted transplantation in children. Study-wide results and limits: Expanded graft clones numbering several hundred reportedly gave rise to alpha-beta T cells about two months after transplant.

V shed 8 bases and J shed 5 bases, with 21 bases lying between them. The CDR3 runs to 14 residues. The germline CDR1 and CDR2 sequences are GTSNPN and SVGIG (reference sequence). This clonotype was seen more than once but under ten times. Its cognate antigen is unknown. Preparation of the TCRbeta library used unique molecular identifiers. A single record per CDR3 protein comes from TCRdb applying MiXCR to the PCR reads. This sample carries about a million distinct CDR3 sequences, about 26% of them seen once, and the ten largest clones take about 28%. The rearrangement links TRBV30 to TRBJ1-1; weak D call: TRBD1 (5 bases). The sequencing used PBMCs, mostly from graft donor cells, collected 360 days after TCRalphabeta/CD19-depleted stem cell transplant. The clonotype originates from a boy younger than two who had a stem cell transplant for SCID, so the T cells may come from the graft donor. The CDR3 region has the DNA TGTGCCCTGGAGGGATGGGGCGAAAGTACTGAAGCTTTCTTT. It codes for CALEGWGESTEAFF.